A selection of T cell receptor beta chains follows, all from one sample in a study of blood T cell repertoires in COVID-19. TCRdb's table, derived via immunoSEQ multiplex PCR, lists solely in-frame clones and lacks some. The sample shows 150,000 to 200,000 clones, approximately 86% of them seen only once. The specimen was peripheral blood. These receptors all come from a man aged 65 to 79 with acute or convalescent COVID-19. Both conserved end residues are trimmed from each CDR3. Fields, in order: V gene, J gene, CDR3 protein.

>TRBV10-2|TRBJ2-7
ASRSGLKISYEQY
>TRBV30|TRBJ2-7
AWSAWGGSSYEQY
>TRBV2|TRBJ2-1
ASSEFGAARPYNEQF
>TRBV7-3|TRBJ1-3
ASSLNRGNTIY
>TRBV7-9|TRBJ2-3
ASSPRGSRTDTQY
>TRBV7-2|TRBJ2-3
ASRLAGGWDTQY
>TRBV5-4|TRBJ1-2
ASSLVDRDYGYT
>TRBV18|TRBJ1-5
ASSPRGGGSNQPQH
>TRBV4-2|TRBJ2-3
ASSQGIAGGSTDTQY
>TRBV3-1/TRBV3-2|TRBJ2-7
ASSPGTEVAEQY
>TRBV5-4|TRBJ1-1
ASSPVERRNTEAF
>TRBV3-1/TRBV3-2|TRBJ1-5
ASSQEGRDNQPQH
>TRBV25-1|TRBJ2-2
ASSDLRGPTGELF
>TRBV25-1|TRBJ2-3
ASSAASGGARDTQY
>TRBV6-1|TRBJ2-7
ASSDTGTGAYEQY
>TRBV7-2|TRBJ2-7
ASSLQGGYAEQY
>TRBV12-5|TRBJ2-5
ASVLGLAGGPVGTQY
>TRBV5-6|TRBJ1-1
ASSFMNTEAF
>TRBV6-6|TRBJ2-1
ASSYPGGSGEQF
>TRBV18|TRBJ2-3
ASSPLAGVADTQY
>TRBV19|TRBJ1-5
ASSTRGGDGSNQPQH
>TRBV2|TRBJ1-4
ASSVRGTAVF
>TRBV7-3|TRBJ2-3
ASRSGPDTQY
>TRBV3-1/TRBV3-2|TRBJ1-6
ASSPRGRGSPLH
>TRBV18|TRBJ1-1
ASSPNRGTEAF
>TRBV11-3|TRBJ2-1
ASSLDGTGDGSYNEQF
>TRBV5-1|TRBJ1-2
ASSLAGGEYGYT
>TRBV28|TRBJ1-1
ASSMRGREENTEAF
>TRBV5-1|TRBJ1-4
ASSGGQGSNEKLF
>TRBV2|TRBJ1-4
ASTGTVNEKLF
>TRBV5-4|TRBJ2-5
ASSLTSGLYQETQY
>TRBV5-1|TRBJ2-7
ASSWGQGGFYEQY
>TRBV28|TRBJ1-2
ASFRGRVKGYT
>TRBV7-2|TRBJ2-2
ASSLRNTGELF
>TRBV7-8|TRBJ2-2
ASSPQYGELF
>TRBV14|TRBJ2-3
ASSVRGSTDTQY
>TRBV7-8|TRBJ2-2
ATQGSLEGGELF
>TRBV10-3|TRBJ2-1
AISDLGRDSSYNEQF
>TRBV2|TRBJ1-3
ASSVGQSVGGNTIY
>TRBV6-2/TRBV6-3|TRBJ1-5
ASSSDRLSYSNQPQH
>TRBV7-2|TRBJ2-7
ASSLTENYEQY
>TRBV2|TRBJ1-4
ASSGQGAEVEKLF
>TRBV29-1|TRBJ1-1
SVTRDTNTEAF
>TRBV5-4|TRBJ2-7
ASSLGMGQTYEQY